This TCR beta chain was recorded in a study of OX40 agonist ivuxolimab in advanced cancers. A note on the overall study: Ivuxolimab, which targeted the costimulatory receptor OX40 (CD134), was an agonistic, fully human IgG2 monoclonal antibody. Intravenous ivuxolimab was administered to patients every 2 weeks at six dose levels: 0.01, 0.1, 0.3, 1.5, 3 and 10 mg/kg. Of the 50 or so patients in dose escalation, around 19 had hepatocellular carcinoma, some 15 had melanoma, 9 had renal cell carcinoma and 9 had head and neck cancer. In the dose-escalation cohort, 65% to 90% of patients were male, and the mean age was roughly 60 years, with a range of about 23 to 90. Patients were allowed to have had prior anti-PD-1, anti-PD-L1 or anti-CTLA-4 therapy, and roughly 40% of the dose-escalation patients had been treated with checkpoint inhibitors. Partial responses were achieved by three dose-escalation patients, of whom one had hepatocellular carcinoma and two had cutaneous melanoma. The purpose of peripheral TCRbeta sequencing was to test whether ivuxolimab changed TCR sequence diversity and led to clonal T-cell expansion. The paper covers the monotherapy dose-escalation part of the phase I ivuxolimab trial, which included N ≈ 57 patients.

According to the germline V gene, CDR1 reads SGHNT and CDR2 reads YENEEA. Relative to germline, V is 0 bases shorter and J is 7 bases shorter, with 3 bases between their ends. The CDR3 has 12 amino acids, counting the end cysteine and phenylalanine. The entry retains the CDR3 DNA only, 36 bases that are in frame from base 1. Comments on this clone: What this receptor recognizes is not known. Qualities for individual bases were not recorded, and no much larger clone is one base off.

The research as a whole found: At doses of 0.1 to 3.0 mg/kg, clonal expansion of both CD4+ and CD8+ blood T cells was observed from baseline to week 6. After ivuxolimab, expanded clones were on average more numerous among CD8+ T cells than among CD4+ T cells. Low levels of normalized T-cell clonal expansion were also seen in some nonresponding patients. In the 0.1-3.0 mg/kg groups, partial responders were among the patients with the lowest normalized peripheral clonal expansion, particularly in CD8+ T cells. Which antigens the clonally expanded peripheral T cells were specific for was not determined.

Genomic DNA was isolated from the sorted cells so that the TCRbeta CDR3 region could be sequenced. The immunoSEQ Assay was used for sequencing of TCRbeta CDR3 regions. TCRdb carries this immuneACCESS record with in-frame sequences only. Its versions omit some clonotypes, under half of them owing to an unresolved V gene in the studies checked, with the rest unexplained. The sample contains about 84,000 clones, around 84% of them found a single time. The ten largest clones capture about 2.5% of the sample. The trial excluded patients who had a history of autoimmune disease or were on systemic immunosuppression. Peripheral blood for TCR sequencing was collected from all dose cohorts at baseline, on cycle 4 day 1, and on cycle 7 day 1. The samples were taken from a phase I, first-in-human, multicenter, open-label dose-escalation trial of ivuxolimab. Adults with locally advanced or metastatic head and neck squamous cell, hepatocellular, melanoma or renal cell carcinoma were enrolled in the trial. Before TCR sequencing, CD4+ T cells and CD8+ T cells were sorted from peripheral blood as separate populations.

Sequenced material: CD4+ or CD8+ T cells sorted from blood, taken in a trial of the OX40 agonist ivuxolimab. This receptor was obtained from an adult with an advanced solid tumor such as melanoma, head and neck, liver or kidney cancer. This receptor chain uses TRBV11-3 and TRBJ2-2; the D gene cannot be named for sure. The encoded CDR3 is CASSLDLGELFF. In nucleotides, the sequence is TGTGCCAGCAGCTTAGATCTCGGGGAGCTGTTTTTT.